The rows below give T cell receptor beta chains drawn from one sample of a study of T cell changes during pregnancy in multiple sclerosis. The repertoire was sequenced with immunoSEQ multiplex PCR; TCRdb's copy has only in-frame clones and lacks some. The data contain some 89,000 clones, 85% to 95% of them singletons. The material sequenced was peripheral blood, taken in the third trimester of pregnancy. The receptors here all came from a female donor with multiple sclerosis, enrolled in a pregnancy study. The CDR3 runs from the conserved cysteine through the conserved F or W. The order of the fields is D gene, V gene, clone size, J gene, CDR3 DNA, CDR3 protein. The D gene is left open where the match is weak. Part of the rows lack a size; the others show once, few, many or a class for expanded clones.

-	TRBV5-4	-	TRBJ1-1	TGTGCCAGCAGACCCGGGACAATGAACACTGAAGCTTTCTTT	CASRPGTMNTEAFF
TRBD2	TRBV5-1	-	TRBJ2-3	TGCGCCAGCAGCTTGGTTACTAGCGGCCTCACAGATACGCAGTATTTT	CASSLVTSGLTDTQYF
-	TRBV27	-	TRBJ1-1	TGTGCCAGCAGTTTATCGGGGGGGGCGGTTACTGAAGCTTTCTTT	CASSLSGGAVTEAFF
-	TRBV6-1	-	TRBJ1-2	TGTGCCACACACCGGGCCAGGGAGGCTAACTATGGCTACACCTTC	CATHRAREANYGYTF
-	TRBV4-1	-	TRBJ1-2	TGCGCCAGCAGCCAAGTTGACGGAGTTGGCTACACCTTC	CASSQVDGVGYTF
TRBD1	TRBV27	-	TRBJ2-7	TGTGCCAGCAGTCCATTCCTACAGGGGGGATACTACGAGCAGTACTTC	CASSPFLQGGYYEQYF
-	TRBV20-1	-	TRBJ2-2	TGCAGTGCAGAGGCCACCGGGGAGCTGTTTTTT	CSAEATGELFF
-	TRBV7-8	-	TRBJ2-7	TGTGCCAGCAGCTTAGACAGGATAGCCTACGAGCAGTACTTC	CASSLDRIAYEQYF
TRBD1	TRBV5-6	-	TRBJ1-2	TGTGCCAGCAGCTTGGCCACAGGGGGGGATGGCTACACCTTC	CASSLATGGDGYTF
TRBD2	TRBV18	-	TRBJ2-1	TGTGCCAGCTCACCTGCGGGACTAGCGATCTTTGAGCAGTTCTTC	CASSPAGLAIFEQFF
TRBD1	TRBV28	-	TRBJ2-2	TGTGCCAGCAGTCGGAGACCAGGGGGCAAACTTAGGGAGCTGTTTTTT	CASSRRPGGKLRELFF
-	TRBV27	-	TRBJ1-6	TGTGCCAGCAGTTTAAGCCCGCGCTCCTATAATTCACCCCTCCACTTT	CASSLSPRSYNSPLHF
TRBD1	TRBV2	once	TRBJ1-4	TGTGCCAGCACAAGAGGGCAGGGGGGTCGTGAAAAACTGTTTTTT	CASTRGQGGREKLFF
TRBD1	TRBV30	once	TRBJ2-1	TGTGCCTGGAGTGTCCGGACAGGGTCCTACAATGAGCAGTTCTTC	CAWSVRTGSYNEQFF
-	TRBV21-1	-	TRBJ2-3	TGTGCCAGCAGCAAAGTGTGTCTAGCGGGGGGGCGGGCAGATACGCAGTATTTT	CASSKVCLAGGRADTQYF
TRBD1	TRBV5-1	-	TRBJ2-7	TGCGCCAGCAGCATAACCGGGACAGGGCTTAAATACGAGCAGTACTTC	CASSITGTGLKYEQYF
TRBD1	TRBV4-2	-	TRBJ1-1	TGTGCCAGCAGCCTCCGGGGACAGGCGAACACTGAAGCTTTCTTT	CASSLRGQANTEAFF
-	TRBV5-1	-	TRBJ1-2	TGCGCCAGCAACGGGGGGTTCATGGGACACTATGGCTACACCTTC	CASNGGFMGHYGYTF
TRBD2	TRBV9	-	TRBJ2-1	TGTGCCAGCAGCGTAGCGGGGTCGGGGGGGCCCACTGAGCAGTTCTTC	CASSVAGSGGPTEQFF
TRBD2	TRBV10-3	-	TRBJ2-5	TGTGCCATCAACGAAAGCGGGGGGGACCGTGAGACCCAGTACTTC	CAINESGGDRETQYF
-	TRBV6-1	-	TRBJ2-1	TGTGCCAGCAGTGAAGCCGGGACACCCAATGAGCAGTTCTTC	CASSEAGTPNEQFF
-	TRBV6-6	-	TRBJ1-2	TGTGCCAGCACTTTACTTACAGGGACCCCCCCTGGCTACACCTTC	CASTLLTGTPPGYTF
TRBD2	TRBV4-1	-	TRBJ2-2	TGCGCCAGCAGCCAAGTCACGGCGGGGGGGTACACCGGGGAGCTGTTTTTT	CASSQVTAGGYTGELFF
-	TRBV21-1	-	TRBJ2-7	-	CASSKLYECPCPPGEQYF
-	TRBV19	once	TRBJ2-2	TGTGCCAGTAGTATAGCCCATTTGGTGGAGGGTCCCAACACCGGGGAGCTGTTTTTT	CASSIAHLVEGPNTGELFF
-	TRBV27	-	TRBJ2-1	TGTGCCAGCAGTACGAGCTCCTACAATGAGCAGTTCTTC	CASSTSSYNEQFF
-	TRBV2	-	TRBJ2-6	TGTGCCAGCCTGTGGTGGGGAGATGGGGCCAACGTCCTGACTTTC	CASLWWGDGANVLTF
-	TRBV2	once	TRBJ2-1	TGTGCCAGCAGTCGCCCGGGGGACCCCGGGGATGAGCAGTTCTTC	CASSRPGDPGDEQFF
TRBD1	TRBV11-2	-	TRBJ1-2	TGTGCCAGCAGCTTAGAAGTAGGGACAGGGAGCGGCTACACCTTC	CASSLEVGTGSGYTF
TRBD2	TRBV6-6	-	TRBJ2-1	TGTGCCAGCAGTGGTAGCGGGGGGGTACACAATGAGCAGTTCTTC	CASSGSGGVHNEQFF
-	TRBV19	-	TRBJ1-5	TGTGCCAGTAGTATAGATCCCCCTCCCCAGCATTTT	CASSIDPPPQHF
-	TRBV5-5	-	TRBJ1-6	TGTGCCAGCAGCCCCGGTCTCCGTCCCTCCGATTCACCCCTCCACTTT	CASSPGLRPSDSPLHF
-	TRBV19	-	TRBJ1-1	TGTGCCAGTAGTATAATGGCAGGGATCATGAACACTGAAGCTTTCTTT	CASSIMAGIMNTEAFF
-	TRBV2	-	TRBJ2-3	TGTGCCAGCATCGACATAGGAGGGGACCCAGCGATGACAGATACGCAGTATTTT	CASIDIGGDPAMTDTQYF
-	TRBV6-5	-	TRBJ2-1	TGTGCCAGCAGCCAAGGAGCCGCTCTCCACAATGAGCAGTTCTTC	CASSQGAALHNEQFF
-	TRBV12-1	-	TRBJ1-1	TGTGCCAGCAGCCCTAAGGACAGGGTTAGTCCCACTGAAGCTTTCTTT	CASSPKDRVSPTEAFF
TRBD2	TRBV5-6	-	TRBJ2-5	TGTGCCAGCAGGGGGGGGGAAGAGACCCAGTACTTC	CASRGGEETQYF
TRBD1	TRBV5-4	-	TRBJ2-3	TGTGCCAGCAGCTTGGAAGGGGGCAGGACAGATACGCAGTATTTT	CASSLEGGRTDTQYF
TRBD2	TRBV29-1	-	TRBJ2-5	TGCAGCGTCCGAGCGGGGCAAGAGACCCAGTACTTC	CSVRAGQETQYF
-	TRBV5-1	-	TRBJ1-1	TGCGCCAGCAGCTTAGCGGATACCATGAACACTGAAGCTTTCTTT	CASSLADTMNTEAFF
TRBD1	TRBV27	-	TRBJ1-1	TGTGCCAGCAGTCGCGGGACAGGGGTAGCCGAGAACACTGAAGCTTTCTTT	CASSRGTGVAENTEAFF
-	TRBV5-1	-	TRBJ1-1	TGCGCCAGCAGCAAGTCGGACACTGAAGCTTTCTTT	CASSKSDTEAFF
-	TRBV7-2	-	TRBJ1-1	TGTGCCAGCAGCTTAGTCGGGGGGCCCATGGACACTGAAGCTTTCTTT	CASSLVGGPMDTEAFF
TRBD1	TRBV9	-	TRBJ2-1	TGTGCCAGCAGCATCCGGGACAGCAATGAGCAGTTCTTC	CASSIRDSNEQFF
TRBD1	TRBV2	-	TRBJ1-6	TGTGCCAGCAACAAAGGCCTTTTCGGGACAGATTATAATTCACCCCTCCACTTT	CASNKGLFGTDYNSPLHF
TRBD2	TRBV30	-	TRBJ2-5	TGTGCCTGGAGTGTAAAAACGGCTAGCGGGTACCAAGAGACCCAGTACTTC	CAWSVKTASGYQETQYF
TRBD1	TRBV2	-	TRBJ2-5	TGTGCCAGCAGGGGGGACAGGGACGAGACCCAGTACTTC	CASRGDRDETQYF